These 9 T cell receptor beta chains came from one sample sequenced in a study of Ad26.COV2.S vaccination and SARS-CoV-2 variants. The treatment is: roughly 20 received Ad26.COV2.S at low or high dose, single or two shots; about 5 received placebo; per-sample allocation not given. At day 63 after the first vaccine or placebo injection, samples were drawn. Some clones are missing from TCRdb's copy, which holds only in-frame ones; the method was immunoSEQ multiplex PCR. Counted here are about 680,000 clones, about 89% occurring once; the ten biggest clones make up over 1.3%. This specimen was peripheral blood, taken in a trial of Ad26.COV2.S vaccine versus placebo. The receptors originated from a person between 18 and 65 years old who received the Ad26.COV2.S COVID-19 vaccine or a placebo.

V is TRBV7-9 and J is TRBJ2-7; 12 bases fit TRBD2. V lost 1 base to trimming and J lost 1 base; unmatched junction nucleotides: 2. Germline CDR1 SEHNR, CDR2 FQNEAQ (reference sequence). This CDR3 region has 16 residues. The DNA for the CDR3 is TGTGCCAGCAGCTTAGGTGGGACTAGCGGGTCCTACGAGCAGTACTTC. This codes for CASSLGGTSGSYEQYF.

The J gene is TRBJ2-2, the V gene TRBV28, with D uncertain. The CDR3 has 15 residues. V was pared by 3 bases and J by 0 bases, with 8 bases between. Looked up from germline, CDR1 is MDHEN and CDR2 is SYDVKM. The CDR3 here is CASSLGSANTGELFF. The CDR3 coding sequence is TGTGCCAGCAGTTTGGGCAGTGCGAACACCGGGGAGCTGTTTTTT.

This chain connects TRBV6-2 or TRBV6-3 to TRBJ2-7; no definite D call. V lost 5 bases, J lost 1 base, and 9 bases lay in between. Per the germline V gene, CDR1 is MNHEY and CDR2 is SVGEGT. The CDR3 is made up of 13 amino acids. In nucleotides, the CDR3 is TGTGCCAGCAGTCCAATGGGTTCCTACGAGCAGTACTTC. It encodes CASSPMGSYEQYF.

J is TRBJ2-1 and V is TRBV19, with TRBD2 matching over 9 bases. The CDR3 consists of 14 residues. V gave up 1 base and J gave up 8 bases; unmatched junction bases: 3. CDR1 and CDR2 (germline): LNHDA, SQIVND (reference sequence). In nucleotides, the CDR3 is TGTGCCAGTAGTATAGGCGGGGGGGCCTATGAGCAGTTCTTC. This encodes CASSIGGGAYEQFF.

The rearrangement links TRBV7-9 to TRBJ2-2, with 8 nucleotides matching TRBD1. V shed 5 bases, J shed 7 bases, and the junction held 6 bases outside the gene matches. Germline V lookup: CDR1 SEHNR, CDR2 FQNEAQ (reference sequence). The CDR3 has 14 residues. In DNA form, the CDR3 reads TGTGCCAGCAGCCCCAGGGGGCAGTACGGGGAGCTGTTTTTT. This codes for CASSPRGQYGELFF.

The CDR3 loop reads CASSLYSAGDTQYF. In DNA, the CDR3 is TGTGCCAGCAGCTTATATTCGGCGGGAGATACGCAGTATTTT. The genes are TRBV7-3 and TRBJ2-3; D perhaps matches TRBD2 (5 bases). Trimming left V 2 bases short and J 5 bases short, with 11 bases between. This CDR3 is built from 14 residues. CDR1 and CDR2 (germline): SGHTA, FQGTGA.

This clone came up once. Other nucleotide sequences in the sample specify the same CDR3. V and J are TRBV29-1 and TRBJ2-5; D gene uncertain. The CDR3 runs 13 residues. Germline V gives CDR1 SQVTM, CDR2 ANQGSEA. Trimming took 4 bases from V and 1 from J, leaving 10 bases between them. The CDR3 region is CSVVGRLQETQYF. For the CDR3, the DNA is TGCAGCGTTGTCGGACGCCTCCAAGAGACCCAGTACTTC.

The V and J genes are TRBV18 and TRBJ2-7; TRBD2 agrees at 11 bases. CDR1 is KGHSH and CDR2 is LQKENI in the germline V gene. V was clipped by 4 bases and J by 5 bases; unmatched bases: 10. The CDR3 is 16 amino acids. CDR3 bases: TGTGCCAGCTCACGACTCAATAGCGGGAGGGGTAACGAGCAGTACTTC. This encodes CASSRLNSGRGNEQYF. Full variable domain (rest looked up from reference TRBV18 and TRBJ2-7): NAGVMQNPRHLVRRRGQEARLRCSPMKGHSHVYWYRQLPEEGLKFMVYLQKENIIDESGMPKERFSAEFPKEGPSILRIQQVVRGDSAAYFCASSRLNSGRGNEQYFGPGTRLTVT.

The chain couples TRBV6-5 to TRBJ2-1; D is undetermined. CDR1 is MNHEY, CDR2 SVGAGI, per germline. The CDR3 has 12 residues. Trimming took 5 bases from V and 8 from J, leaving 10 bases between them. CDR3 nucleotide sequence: TGTGCCAGCAGTCTAGGTTATGATGAGCAGTTCTTC. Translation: CASSLGYDEQFF.